A selection of T cell receptor beta chains follows, all from one sample in a study of control samples from healthy donors and cancer patients. The table came from immunoSEQ multiplex PCR; TCRdb's copy has only in-frame clones and leaves some out. The repertoire holds about 160,000 clones, 85% to 90% seen once, with around 12% in the top ten. Sequencing was done on a sample of blood. The receptor source for this set is a man aged 25-45 years in good health. Both conserved end residues are trimmed from each CDR3. The order of the fields is D gene, CDR3 length, V gene, J gene, CDR3 protein. The D gene is left open where the match is weak.

d_gene: .
len: 12
v_gene: TRBV2
j_gene: TRBJ2-7
CDR3aa: ASSVRDGPYEQY

d_gene: .
len: 15
v_gene: TRBV24-1
j_gene: TRBJ2-1
CDR3aa: ATSDQPLVGEYNEQF

d_gene: TRBD1
len: 12
v_gene: TRBV19
j_gene: TRBJ1-5
CDR3aa: ASRWTGGNQPQH

d_gene: .
len: 10
v_gene: TRBV3-1/TRBV3-2
j_gene: TRBJ2-7
CDR3aa: ASSPPLGEQY

d_gene: .
len: 12
v_gene: TRBV18
j_gene: TRBJ2-4
CDR3aa: ASSPAGVANIQY

d_gene: .
len: 10
v_gene: TRBV10-2
j_gene: TRBJ1-1
CDR3aa: ASEGGEAEAF

d_gene: .
len: 14
v_gene: TRBV7-3
j_gene: TRBJ1-1
CDR3aa: ASSNAPGTVNTEAF

d_gene: .
len: 11
v_gene: TRBV7-9
j_gene: TRBJ1-1
CDR3aa: ASSFSMNTEAF

d_gene: .
len: 15
v_gene: TRBV7-6
j_gene: TRBJ2-1
CDR3aa: ASRPFGPSSSYNEQF

d_gene: .
len: 13
v_gene: TRBV3-1/TRBV3-2
j_gene: TRBJ2-1
CDR3aa: ASSQDTGARNEQF

d_gene: .
len: 10
v_gene: TRBV10-3
j_gene: TRBJ2-4
CDR3aa: AISELPNIQY

d_gene: .
len: 9
v_gene: TRBV7-9
j_gene: TRBJ2-3
CDR3aa: ATGRTDTQY

d_gene: .
len: 14
v_gene: TRBV7-9
j_gene: TRBJ2-2
CDR3aa: ASSLALLQGAGELF

d_gene: .
len: 13
v_gene: TRBV4-3
j_gene: TRBJ2-7
CDR3aa: ASSQDFGPRDEQY

d_gene: .
len: 13
v_gene: TRBV7-9
j_gene: TRBJ1-2
CDR3aa: ASSLGGEANYGYT

d_gene: TRBD1
len: 12
v_gene: TRBV4-3
j_gene: TRBJ1-5
CDR3aa: ASSPGQGSQPQH

d_gene: TRBD1
len: 11
v_gene: TRBV6-5
j_gene: TRBJ2-7
CDR3aa: ASSYSDRGEQY

d_gene: .
len: 11
v_gene: TRBV5-1
j_gene: TRBJ1-2
CDR3aa: ASTFGQSYGYT

d_gene: TRBD2
len: 13
v_gene: TRBV5-4
j_gene: TRBJ2-7
CDR3aa: ASSKLAGGSYEQY

d_gene: .
len: 10
v_gene: TRBV29-1
j_gene: TRBJ1-2
CDR3aa: SVATDNYGYT

d_gene: .
len: 12
v_gene: TRBV5-4
j_gene: TRBJ1-5
CDR3aa: ASSLAGDNQPQH

d_gene: TRBD1
len: 13
v_gene: TRBV11-1
j_gene: TRBJ2-1
CDR3aa: ASSLPRTGPNEQF

d_gene: .
len: 11
v_gene: TRBV6-5
j_gene: TRBJ1-2
CDR3aa: ASRGAAHYGYT

d_gene: TRBD1
len: 14
v_gene: TRBV6-1
j_gene: TRBJ2-7
CDR3aa: ASSERGQGLLYEQY

d_gene: .
len: 11
v_gene: TRBV3-1/TRBV3-2
j_gene: TRBJ2-5
CDR3aa: ASSQMSQETQY

d_gene: TRBD2
len: 12
v_gene: TRBV7-3
j_gene: TRBJ2-1
CDR3aa: ASSSWEGANEQF

d_gene: .
len: 11
v_gene: TRBV11-2
j_gene: TRBJ1-3
CDR3aa: ASTFGPGNTIY

d_gene: .
len: 10
v_gene: TRBV30
j_gene: TRBJ2-1
CDR3aa: AWTNGGNEQF

d_gene: .
len: 11
v_gene: TRBV28
j_gene: TRBJ2-4
CDR3aa: ASSPGFKNIQY

d_gene: .
len: 14
v_gene: TRBV7-9
j_gene: TRBJ2-7
CDR3aa: ASSSIRTGPAYEQY

d_gene: TRBD1
len: 13
v_gene: TRBV10-3
j_gene: TRBJ1-5
CDR3aa: AISEVQGGNQPQH

d_gene: .
len: 13
v_gene: TRBV3-1/TRBV3-2
j_gene: TRBJ1-1
CDR3aa: ASRQREGWNTEAF

d_gene: .
len: 11
v_gene: TRBV29-1
j_gene: TRBJ1-2
CDR3aa: SVENPARYGYT

d_gene: TRBD2
len: 14
v_gene: TRBV27
j_gene: TRBJ2-1
CDR3aa: ASGFLQRGAYNEQF

d_gene: .
len: 11
v_gene: TRBV30
j_gene: TRBJ1-5
CDR3aa: AWSVRENQPQH

d_gene: .
len: 12
v_gene: TRBV5-1
j_gene: TRBJ1-3
CDR3aa: ASSSTDVGNTIY

d_gene: TRBD2
len: 11
v_gene: TRBV29-1
j_gene: TRBJ2-1
CDR3aa: SVQAGGTNEQF

d_gene: .
len: 16
v_gene: TRBV7-9
j_gene: TRBJ1-6
CDR3aa: ASSFLMIPGHPYSPLH

d_gene: .
len: 12
v_gene: TRBV7-9
j_gene: TRBJ1-4
CDR3aa: ASRGRGAREKLF

d_gene: .
len: 12
v_gene: TRBV6-5
j_gene: TRBJ2-2
CDR3aa: ASSYGRNTGELF

d_gene: .
len: 10
v_gene: TRBV12-3/TRBV12-4
j_gene: TRBJ1-2
CDR3aa: ASSVFGTSYT

d_gene: TRBD2
len: 11
v_gene: TRBV2
j_gene: TRBJ2-5
CDR3aa: ASVGGGVETQY